Detailed here is one T cell receptor (beta chain). Its antigen is still unknown. Base quality data are lacking; no much larger clone is found one base away. The entry originates in a study of blood T cell repertoires in COVID-19 (TCRdb year 2020). Looking at the study overall: Samples covering the acute and convalescent phases of COVID-19 were provided by collaborators in the United States, Italy and Spain. The material from the prospective study consisted of cDNA or gDNA derived from T cells, B-cell-depleted T cells, or PBMCs. Subjects who had been exposed to COVID-19, were actively infected with it, or had recovered from it provided the deeply sampled blood TCRbeta repertoires that made up the dataset. A freely available public database, intended as a resource for researchers studying the immune response to SARS-CoV-2, is where the repertoires were released. The samples were drawn from the first 160 participants of the ongoing ImmuneRACE study and from some 1,300 subjects provided by 6 global collaborators. The sample metadata nearly always contained a de-identified subject ID, COVID-19 status, age in years and sex. HLA class I and class II types, where available, came from metadata supplied by the sample provider rather than from assay-based typing.

TCRbeta CDR3 regions were amplified from genomic DNA using the immunoSEQ Assay, a bias-controlled multiplex PCR. The authors processed their data as follows. Nucleated cell counts per sample were estimated from amplification of reference gene primers within the assay. Sequence reads were collapsed and filtered to measure the absolute abundance of every unique TCRbeta CDR3 rearrangement. Productive Simpson clonality was computed per sample as the square root of Simpson's diversity index over productive rearrangements. The clones in this table, taken by TCRdb from immuneACCESS, are in-frame only. Not every clone is retained; where verified, under half of the shortfall comes from an unresolved V gene, and the cause of the rest is unknown. V and J calls and clone size are copied from that table; D and trimming were computed from the DNA. This sample has around 130,000 clones in its table, and 82% of those were observed once. About 4.5% of the sample lies in the top ten.

Each collaborating institution followed its own protocols to collect whole blood in K2EDTA tubes. For TCRbeta analysis, collaborators shipped samples as frozen whole blood, isolated PBMCs, or DNA extracted from either of those sample types. Based on the germline V gene, the CDR1 and CDR2 sequences are SGHTA and FQGNSA. V is cut by 2 bases and J by 4 bases, and the space between the germline ends is 14 bases. Measured from the cysteine to the phenylalanine, the CDR3 is 15 residues long. CDR3 DNA only is kept here, 45 bases in frame from base 1. Findings and caveats that apply to the study as a whole: The amount of clinical and demographic metadata varied by source and participant and was provided uncurated.

The receptor chain draws on TRBV7-2 and TRBJ2-5; the D gene is unclear. This clonotype originated in a woman aged 70 to 79 with acute or convalescent COVID-19. The sequencing sample was made of peripheral blood. CDR3 sequence: CASSLLAIDLETQYF. The DNA sequence is as follows: TGTGCCAGCAGCTTATTAGCAATTGACTTAGAGACCCAGTACTTC.